This T cell receptor (beta chain) was sequenced during a study of naive and memory T cell subsets. Broader study findings: Activation and differentiation may alter RNA-based TCR counts.

An equimolar mix of two oligonucleotides served as the beta constant-region primer for TRBC1 and TRBC2. TCRdb reanalysed the UMI-ligation and nested PCR reads using MiXCR and keeps one entry per CDR3 protein. The repertoire holds approximately 27,000 distinct CDR3 sequences, with around 10% as singletons. The CDR3 consists of 13 residues. From germline, CDR1 is DFQATT and CDR2 SNEGSKA (reference sequence). V gave up 5 bases and J gave up 7 bases, with 17 bases separating them. As to this clonotype: Its antigen remains unidentified.

The clonotype originates from a human donor in good health. The chain employs TRBV20-1 and TRBJ1-2; D is perhaps TRBD1 (6 bases). Sequences were obtained from effector memory CD4+ T cells from blood. The sample's subset: effector memory, CD45RA- CD27-. In DNA form, the CDR3 reads TGCAGTGCTGTAATTACAGGGCTTGGTGGCTACACCTTC. It codes for CSAVITGLGGYTF.